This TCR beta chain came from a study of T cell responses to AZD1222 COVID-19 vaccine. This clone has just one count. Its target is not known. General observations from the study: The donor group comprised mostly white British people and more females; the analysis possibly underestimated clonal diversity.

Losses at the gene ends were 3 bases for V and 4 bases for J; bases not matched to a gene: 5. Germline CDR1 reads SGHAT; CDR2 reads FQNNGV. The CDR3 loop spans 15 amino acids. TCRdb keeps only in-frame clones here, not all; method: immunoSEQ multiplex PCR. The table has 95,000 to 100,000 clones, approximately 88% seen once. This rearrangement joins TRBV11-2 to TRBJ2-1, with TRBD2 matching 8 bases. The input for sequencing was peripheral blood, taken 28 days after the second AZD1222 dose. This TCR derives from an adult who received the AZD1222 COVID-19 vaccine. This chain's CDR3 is CASSFGGGPYNEQFF. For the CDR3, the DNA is TGTGCCAGCAGCTTCGGCGGGGGGCCTTACAATGAGCAGTTCTTC.